The sequence of this TCR beta chain was determined in a study of cytomegalovirus exposure and HLA in healthy donors. Findings and caveats of the study: In a later analysis, most CMV-associated TCR beta chains appeared HLA-restricted. Sequencing artifact likely explains a cluster of highly shared sequence variants.

The CDR3 runs to 14 residues. V was clipped by 5 bases and J by 2 bases; unmatched bases: 4. Germline loops: CDR1 MDHEN, CDR2 SYDVKM. Vbeta (60) and Jbeta (13) primers were used in the PCR. Assay: immunoSEQ multiplex PCR; the TCRdb copy retains only in-frame clones and omits some. The table has about 130,000 clones, more than 75% seen once. In the case of this clone: What it binds is not known.

This rearrangement joins TRBV28 to TRBJ2-7; 9 bases are shared with TRBD1. The sequence derives from a man aged 30 to 45 in good health and CMV-seronegative. The sample taken for sequencing was PBMCs. The CDR3 region has the DNA TGTGCCAGCAGTCCGGGACAGGGCCCCTACGAGCAGTACTTC. This codes for CASSPGQGPYEQYF.